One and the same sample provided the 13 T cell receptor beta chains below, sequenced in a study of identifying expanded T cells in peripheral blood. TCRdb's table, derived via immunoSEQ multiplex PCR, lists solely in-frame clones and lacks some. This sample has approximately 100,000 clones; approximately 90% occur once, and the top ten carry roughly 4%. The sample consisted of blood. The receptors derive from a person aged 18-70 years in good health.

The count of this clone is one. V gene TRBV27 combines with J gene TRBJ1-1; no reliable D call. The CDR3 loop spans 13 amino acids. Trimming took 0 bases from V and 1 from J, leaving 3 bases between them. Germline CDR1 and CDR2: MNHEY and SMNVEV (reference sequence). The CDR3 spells CASSLSWNTEAFF. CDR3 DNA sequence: TGTGCCAGCAGTTTATCGTGGAACACTGAAGCTTTCTTT.

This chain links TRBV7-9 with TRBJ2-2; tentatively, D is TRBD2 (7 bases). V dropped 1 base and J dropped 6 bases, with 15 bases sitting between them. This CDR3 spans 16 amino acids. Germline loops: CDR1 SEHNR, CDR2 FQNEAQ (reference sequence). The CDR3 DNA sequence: TGTGCCAGCAGCTTAGAGGCGGGGGCGGCCGCCGGGGAGCTGTTTTTT. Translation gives CASSLEAGAAAGELFF.

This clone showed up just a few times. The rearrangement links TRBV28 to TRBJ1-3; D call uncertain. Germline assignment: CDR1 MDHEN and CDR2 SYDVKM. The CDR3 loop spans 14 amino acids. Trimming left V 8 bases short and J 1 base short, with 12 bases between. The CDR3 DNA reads TGTGCCAGCCAAGCCCTTGGGTCTGGAAACACCATATATTTT. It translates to CASQALGSGNTIYF. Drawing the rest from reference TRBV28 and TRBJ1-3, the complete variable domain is DVKVTQSSRYLVKRTGEKVFLECVQDMDHENMFWYRQDPGLGLRLIYFSYDVKMKEKGDIPEGYSVSREKKERFSLILESASTNQTSMYLCASQALGSGNTIYFGEGSWLTVV.

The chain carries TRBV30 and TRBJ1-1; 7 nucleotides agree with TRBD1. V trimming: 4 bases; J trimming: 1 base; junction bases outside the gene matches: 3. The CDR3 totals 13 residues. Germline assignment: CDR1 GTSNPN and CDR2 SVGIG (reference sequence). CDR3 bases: TGTGCCTGGACACGGGACAGGAACACTGAAGCTTTCTTT. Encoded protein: CAWTRDRNTEAFF.

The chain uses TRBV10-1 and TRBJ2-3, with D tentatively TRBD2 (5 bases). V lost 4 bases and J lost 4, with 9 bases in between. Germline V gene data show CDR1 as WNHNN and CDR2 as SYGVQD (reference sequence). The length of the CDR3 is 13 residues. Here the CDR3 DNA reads TGCGCCAGCAGTGCTGGGAGCCCAGATACGCAGTATTTT. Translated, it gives CASSAGSPDTQYF.

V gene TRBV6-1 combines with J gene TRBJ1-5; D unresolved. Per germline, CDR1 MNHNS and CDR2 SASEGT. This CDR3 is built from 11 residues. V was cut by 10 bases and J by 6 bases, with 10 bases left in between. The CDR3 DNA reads TGTGCCACCATCTCCACTCAGCCCCAGCATTTT. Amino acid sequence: CATISTQPQHF.

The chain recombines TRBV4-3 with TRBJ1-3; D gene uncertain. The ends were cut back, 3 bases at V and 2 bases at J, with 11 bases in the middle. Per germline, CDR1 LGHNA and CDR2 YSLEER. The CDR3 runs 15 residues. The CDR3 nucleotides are TGCGCCAGCAGCCATAGTATGCGCCCTGGAAACACCATATATTTT. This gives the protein CASSHSMRPGNTIYF.

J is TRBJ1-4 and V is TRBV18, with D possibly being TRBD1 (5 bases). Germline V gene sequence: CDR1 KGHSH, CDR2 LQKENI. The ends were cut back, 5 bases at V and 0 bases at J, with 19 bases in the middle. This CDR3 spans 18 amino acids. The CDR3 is CASSDNEPRVATNEKLFF. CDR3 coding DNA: TGTGCCAGCTCAGACAACGAACCCAGGGTCGCAACTAATGAAAAACTGTTTTTT.

The CDR3 loop is CASSFSTGVNTEAFF. In DNA, the CDR3 is TGCGCCAGCAGCTTCTCGACAGGGGTGAACACTGAAGCTTTCTTT. The V gene is TRBV5-1, the J gene TRBJ1-1; TRBD1 matches at 8 bases. This CDR3 has 15 residues. The V gene's germline CDR1 is SGHRS and CDR2 YFSETQ. V lost 2 bases and J lost 0; bases outside the gene matches: 3. Drawing the rest from reference TRBV5-1 and TRBJ1-1, the complete variable domain is KAGVTQTPRYLIKTRGQQVTLSCSPISGHRSVSWYQQTPGQGLQFLFEYFSETQRNKGNFPGRFSGRQFSNSRSEMNVSTLELGDSALYLCASSFSTGVNTEAFFGQGTRLTVV.

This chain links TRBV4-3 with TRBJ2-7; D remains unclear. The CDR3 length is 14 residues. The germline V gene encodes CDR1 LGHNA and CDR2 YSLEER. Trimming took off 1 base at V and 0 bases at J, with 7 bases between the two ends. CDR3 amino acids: CASSQGGNSYEQYF. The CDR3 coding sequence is TGCGCCAGCAGCCAAGGAGGAAACTCCTACGAGCAGTACTTC.

The CDR3 protein is CASSGGGESSYEQYF. In DNA form, the CDR3 reads TGTGCCAGCAGCGGCGGAGGGGAAAGCTCCTACGAGCAGTACTTC. J is TRBJ2-7 and V is TRBV5-4, with D possibly being TRBD2 (6 bases). The germline V gene has CDR1 SGHNT and CDR2 YYREEE (reference sequence). CDR3 length equals 15 residues. V dropped 4 bases and J dropped 0 bases, with 14 bases sitting between them.

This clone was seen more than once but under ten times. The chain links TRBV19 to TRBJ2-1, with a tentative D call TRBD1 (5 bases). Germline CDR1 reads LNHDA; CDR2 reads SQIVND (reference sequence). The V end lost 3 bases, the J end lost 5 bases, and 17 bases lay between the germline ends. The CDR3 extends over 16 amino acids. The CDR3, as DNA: TGTGCCAGTAGTATCACTGGCAGGGCTTTACACAATGAGCAGTTCTTC. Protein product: CASSITGRALHNEQFF.

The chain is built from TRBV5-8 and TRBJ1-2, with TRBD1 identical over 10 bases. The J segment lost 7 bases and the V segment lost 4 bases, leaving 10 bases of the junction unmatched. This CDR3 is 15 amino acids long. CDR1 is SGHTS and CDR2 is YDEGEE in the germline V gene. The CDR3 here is CASSGAGTGATGYTF. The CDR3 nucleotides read TGTGCCAGCAGCGGAGCCGGGACAGGGGCAACTGGCTACACCTTC.